Presented here are 24 T cell receptor beta chains from one specimen sequenced in a study of CD8+ T cells in alopecia areata listed by TCRdb under 2018. The library was obtained by the immunoSEQ multiplex PCR assay. For TCR sequencing, RNA was extracted from every sample and reverse transcribed into cDNA to serve as template. TCRdb carries this immuneACCESS record with in-frame sequences only. Its versions omit some clonotypes, under half of them owing to an unresolved V gene in the studies checked, with the rest unexplained. A total of 190,000 or so clones appear in this sample, about 60% of them only once. The ten largest clones represent about 12% of the sample. The time point tag for this specimen amounts to: 20 to 30 weeks on oral tofacitinib. According to the study, the label for this sample's treatment or condition signals: oral pan-JAK inhibitor, 5-10 mg twice daily. Source: CD8+ T cells sorted from blood, taken at week 24, from a patient treated with tofacitinib. These receptors came from a human donor with alopecia areata.

The V call is TRBV5-6, the J call TRBJ1-1, with 7 positions matching TRBD1. The germline V gene encodes CDR1 SGHDT and CDR2 YYEEEE. V trimming: 4 bases; J trimming: 3 bases; junction bases outside the gene matches: 3. There are 13 residues in the CDR3. The CDR3 bases are TGTGCCAGCAGCCAGGGGGGGTACACTGAAGCTTTCTTT. It is translated as CASSQGGYTEAFF.

The chain has TRBV7-9 and TRBJ2-5; possibly TRBD2 for D (6 bases). The CDR3 has 15 residues. Trimming stripped 5 bases from V and 0 bases from J, with 13 bases between. The germline gives CDR1 SEHNR, CDR2 FQNEAQ (reference sequence). The CDR3 nucleotides read TGTGCCAGCAGCCGGGTGGAGGGATACCAAGAGACCCAGTACTTC. Translation gives CASSRVEGYQETQYF.

V and J are TRBV7-9 and TRBJ1-2; D is uncertain. There are 12 residues in the CDR3. The germline V and J ends were trimmed by 1 base and 6 bases, with 6 bases remaining between them. Germline CDR1 is SEHNR and CDR2 is FQNEAQ (reference sequence). The CDR3 sequence is CASSLGADGYTF. CDR3 sequence (DNA): TGTGCCAGCAGCTTAGGAGCGGATGGCTACACCTTC.

The chain combines TRBV27 with TRBJ2-1; D is unclear. The CDR3 runs 15 residues. V gave up 5 bases and J gave up 0 bases, with 11 bases separating them. CDR1 is MNHEY and CDR2 is SMNVEV in the germline V gene (reference sequence). CDR3 sequence: CASSLDRASYNEQFF. The CDR3 DNA sequence: TGTGCCAGCAGTCTAGATAGAGCCTCCTACAATGAGCAGTTCTTC.

This chain links TRBV29-1 with TRBJ1-2; possibly TRBD1 for D (6 bases). CDR3 length equals 13 residues. V lost 4 bases and J lost 8, with 17 bases in between. Germline values: CDR1 SQVTM, CDR2 ANQGSEA. The CDR3 DNA follows: TGCAGCGTTGTCCCCCCGGGGGGGGGCGGCTACACCTTC. Residues: CSVVPPGGGGYTF.

This sequence joins TRBV19 and TRBJ2-7; D is possibly TRBD1 (6 bases). Trimming shortened V by 7 bases and J by 1 base, and 11 bases separated the two germline ends. This CDR3 contains 13 residues. Germline assignment: CDR1 LNHDA and CDR2 SQIVND (reference sequence). CDR3 residues: CASKPRGSYEQYF. In DNA, the CDR3 is TGTGCCAGTAAGCCCAGGGGTTCCTACGAGCAGTACTTC. Variable domain in full (rest from reference TRBV19 and TRBJ2-7): DGGITQSPKYLFRKEGQNVTLSCEQNLNHDAMYWYRQDPGQGLRLIYYSQIVNDFQKGDIAEGYSVSREKKESFPLTVTSAQKNPTAFYLCASKPRGSYEQYFGPGTRLTVT.

This chain uses TRBV27 with TRBJ1-2, with TRBD1 matching 9 bases. Per the germline V gene, CDR1 is MNHEY and CDR2 is SMNVEV (reference sequence). This CDR3 has 13 residues. The trim removed 6 bases at V and 5 bases at J, leaving 4 bases unmatched. Here the CDR3 reads CASSPGQGYGYTF. The DNA for the CDR3 is TGTGCCAGCAGCCCGGGACAGGGTTATGGCTACACCTTC.

This chain uses TRBV4-1 with TRBJ2-7; D is unclear. CDR1 is MGHRA and CDR2 is YSYEKL in the germline V gene. Between the trimmed V and J ends, which lost 5 bases and 4 bases, there was a span of 15 bases. The CDR3 loop spans 14 amino acids. The DNA for the CDR3 is TGCGCCAGCAGCTTCACGGTTGCAGAGTACGAGCAGTACTTC. This codes for CASSFTVAEYEQYF.

This clone was seen a handful of times. The chain is built from TRBV7-9 and TRBJ2-7, with 7 bases that match TRBD1. The junction had 14 bases not matched to a gene; V was cut back by 6 bases and J by 3 bases. Germline lookup yields CDR1 SEHNR and CDR2 FQNEAQ (reference sequence). The CDR3 consists of 16 residues. The DNA of the CDR3 is TGTGCCAGCAGTTATCTTCCGGGACAGATGAACTACGAGCAGTACTTC. It codes for CASSYLPGQMNYEQYF.

The CDR3 DNA follows: TGTGCCAGCAGCTCCCGAAGACAGGCCCGCACAGATACGCAGTATTTT. Translating gives CASSSRRQARTDTQYF. The chain links TRBV7-9 to TRBJ2-3; possibly TRBD1 for D (6 bases). The CDR3 spans 16 residues. The germline V and J ends were trimmed by 4 bases and 1 base, with 15 bases remaining between them. In germline, CDR1 is SEHNR, CDR2 FQNEAQ (reference sequence).

Comment on this clone: One junction end does not reproduce the germline sequence, and a read error may be involved. This CDR3 reads CANSLNGQSNQPQHF. CDR3 nucleotide sequence: TGCGCCAACAGCTTGAACGGGCAGAGCAATCAGCCCCAGCATTTT. This rearrangement joins TRBV5-1 to TRBJ1-5, with unresolved D. Germline V lookup: CDR1 SGHRS, CDR2 YFSETQ. CDR3 length: 15 residues.

V usage is TRBV5-5 and J usage is TRBJ1-5; D gene ambiguous. The CDR3 has 14 residues. Between the trimmed V and J ends, which lost 3 bases and 1 base, there was a span of 8 bases. Germline CDR1 SGHKS, CDR2 YYEKEE (reference sequence). The CDR3, as DNA: TGTGCCAGCAGCTGGGTGGTCAGCAATCAGCCCCAGCATTTT. This codes for CASSWVVSNQPQHF.

A single count supports this clone. Other DNA sequences from this sample encode an identical CDR3 as well. The genes are TRBV12-5 and TRBJ2-2, with D hard to call. The germline V gene encodes CDR1 LGHNT and CDR2 FRNRAP. The ends were cut back, 0 bases at V and 6 bases at J, with 2 bases in the middle. The CDR3 is 12 residues long. The CDR3 spells CASGLVSGELFF. DNA for the CDR3: TGTGCTAGTGGTTTGGTTTCCGGGGAGCTGTTTTTT.

The V call is TRBV10-2, the J call TRBJ2-2; D is unclear. CDR1 and CDR2 from the germline V gene are WSHSY and SAAADI. The CDR3 runs 12 residues. V lost 3 bases to trimming and J lost 2 bases, with 1 base between them. CDR3: CASSENTGELFF. In DNA, the CDR3 is TGCGCCAGCAGTGAAAACACCGGGGAGCTGTTTTTT.

The chain employs TRBV4-1 and TRBJ2-3; 8 bases are a match to TRBD1. Unmatched junction bases numbered 4, after V lost 1 base and J lost 1 base. Germline V gene sequence: CDR1 MGHRA, CDR2 YSYEKL. The CDR3 contains 16 residues. CDR3 in DNA: TGCGCCAGCAGCCAAGTCGACAGGGGCGGCACAGATACGCAGTATTTT. It encodes CASSQVDRGGTDTQYF.

The rearrangement joins TRBV5-1 to TRBJ2-5, with D tentatively TRBD1 (6 bases). CDR1 SGHRS and CDR2 YFSETQ come from the germline V gene. The V and J ends lost 0 bases and 4 bases respectively, with 7 bases between them. CDR3 length: 13 residues. The CDR3 region has the DNA TGCGCCAGCAGCTTGGACAGGGTAGAGACCCAGTACTTC. Its translation is CASSLDRVETQYF.

Regarding this clone: The junction and the germline gene differ at one end; a read error may be behind it. The chain recombines TRBV30 with TRBJ1-1, with D possibly matching TRBD1 (6 bases). The germline V gene has CDR1 GTSNPN and CDR2 SVGIG (reference sequence). This CDR3 region has 13 residues. The CDR3 coding sequence is TGCTCCAGACAGGACTTCATGAACACTGAAGCTTTCTTT. It yields the protein CSRQDFMNTEAFF.

As regards this clone: Other DNA sequences in the sample encode the same CDR3. V usage is TRBV19 and J usage is TRBJ2-1, with no clear D. CDR1 is LNHDA and CDR2 is SQIVND in the germline V gene (reference sequence). This CDR3 comprises 12 residues. Trimming cost V 3 bases and J 8 bases, with 8 bases left between them. The CDR3, as DNA: TGTGCCAGTAGTATTTCCCGCGATGAGCAGTTCTTC. Translation: CASSISRDEQFF.

This chain joins TRBV2 and TRBJ2-5; 7 nucleotides agree with TRBD1. The CDR3 has 16 amino acids. V lost 2 bases and J lost 1; bases outside the gene matches: 7. The V gene's germline CDR1 is SNHLY and CDR2 FYNNEI. CDR3 DNA: TGTGCCAGCAGTGAACATCTCCGGGACAGCCAAGAGACCCAGTACTTC. Translation: CASSEHLRDSQETQYF.

This sequence joins TRBV7-6 and TRBJ1-1; tentatively, D is TRBD1 (5 bases). Trimming left V 1 base short and J 0 bases short, with 12 bases between. Per the germline V gene, CDR1 is SGHVS and CDR2 is FNYEAQ. This CDR3 is built from 16 residues. The CDR3 is CASSLEYGHLNTEAFF. CDR3 DNA sequence: TGTGCCAGCAGCTTAGAATATGGACACTTGAACACTGAAGCTTTCTTT.

The chain is built from TRBV5-6 and TRBJ1-1; no clear D gene. The CDR3 spans 17 residues. Trimming stripped 1 base from V and 0 bases from J, with 16 bases between. Germline CDR1 is SGHDT and CDR2 is YYEEEE. The CDR3 sequence is CASSLLSMGHVNTEAFF. CDR3 nucleotide sequence: TGTGCCAGCAGCTTGTTAAGCATGGGCCATGTGAACACTGAAGCTTTCTTT.

This clone was counted between two and nine times. V and J are TRBV6-5 and TRBJ2-5; TRBD1 agrees at 9 bases. Trimming took 5 bases from V and 5 from J; bases not matched to a gene: 3. This CDR3 comprises 13 residues. Germline CDR1 reads MNHEY; CDR2 reads SVGAGI. CDR3 coding DNA: TGTGCCAGCAGTCCTACAGGGGGCGAGACCCAGTACTTC. It specifies CASSPTGGETQYF.

This rearrangement joins TRBV6-1 to TRBJ1-5, with TRBD1 identical over 9 bases. The CDR3 is 14 amino acids. CDR1 is MNHNS, CDR2 SASEGT, per germline. J lost 6 bases, V lost 5 bases, and 5 bases had no gene match. CDR3 region: CASSPRTGVQPQHF. The CDR3 coding sequence is TGTGCCAGCAGTCCTCGGACAGGGGTTCAGCCCCAGCATTTT.

On this clone itself: The sample carries other DNA sequences with the same CDR3. The DNA for the CDR3 is TGTGCCAGCAGCTTGGGGACTTACGAGCAGTACTTC. Translation: CASSLGTYEQYF. The genes are TRBV5-6 and TRBJ2-7; D may be TRBD2 (5 bases). This CDR3 is 12 amino acids long. Germline V gene data show CDR1 as SGHDT and CDR2 as YYEEEE. Trimming took off 0 bases at V and 4 bases at J, with 5 bases between the two ends.